One and the same sample provided the 17 T cell receptor beta chains below, sequenced in a study of T cells in localized non-small cell lung cancer. Using immunoSEQ multiplex PCR, the repertoire was profiled, and TCRdb retains in-frame clones only, with some absent. The repertoire includes under 55,000 clones, over 70% of them detected once, and roughly 4.5% sits in the top ten. Sequencing used PBMCs, obtained before any cancer treatment. Every receptor here comes from a woman aged 35 to 70 with stage II lung adenocarcinoma.

The rearrangement joins TRBV6-1 to TRBJ1-1, with 11 bases fitting TRBD1. Germline CDR1 MNHNS, CDR2 SASEGT. The CDR3 sequence is 14 residues long. V lost 6 bases and J lost 6; bases outside the gene matches: 6. The CDR3 loop is CASSGGQGVAEAFF. The CDR3 DNA sequence: TGTGCCAGCAGCGGGGGACAGGGGGTCGCTGAAGCTTTCTTT.

This sequence joins TRBV30 and TRBJ1-1; D is perhaps TRBD1 (5 bases). The V end lost 0 bases, the J end lost 1 base, and 6 bases lay between the germline ends. CDR1 and CDR2 from the germline V gene are GTSNPN and SVGIG (reference sequence). This CDR3 is built from 13 residues. CDR3 amino acids: CAWSVQGNTEAFF. CDR3 coding DNA: TGTGCCTGGAGTGTTCAGGGGAACACTGAAGCTTTCTTT. The full variable domain, with the rest looked up from reference TRBV30 and TRBJ1-1, is SQTIHQWPATLVQPVGSPLSLECTVEGTSNPNLYWYRQAAGRGLQLLFYSVGIGQISSEVPQNLSASRPQDRQFILSSKKLLLSDSGFYLCAWSVQGNTEAFFGQGTRLTVV.

The chain uses TRBV7-2 and TRBJ1-2, with unresolved D. The germline V and J ends were trimmed by 4 bases and 2 bases, with 5 bases remaining between them. Germline values: CDR1 SGHTA, CDR2 FQGNSA. The CDR3 runs to 12 residues. CDR3 in amino acids: CASSWINYGYTF. CDR3 bases: TGTGCCAGCAGCTGGATCAACTATGGCTACACCTTC.

This sequence joins TRBV15 and TRBJ2-5; D not certain. The CDR3 spans 15 residues. Trimming removed 0 bases at V and 2 bases at J, with 10 bases between. Germline V gives CDR1 LNHNV, CDR2 YYDKDF (reference sequence). Written as DNA, the CDR3 is TGTGCCACCAGCAGAGATCCCGGTAAACAAGAGACCCAGTACTTC. Its protein is CATSRDPGKQETQYF.

The chain employs TRBV4-1 and TRBJ2-4; D remains unclear. CDR1 is MGHRA and CDR2 is YSYEKL in the germline V gene. Trimming stripped 0 bases from V and 2 bases from J, with 8 bases between. This CDR3 is built from 15 residues. CDR3 protein: CASSQEGVTKNIQYF. The CDR3 DNA is TGCGCCAGCAGCCAAGAAGGCGTTACCAAAAACATTCAGTACTTC.

The chain recombines TRBV27 with TRBJ2-7; D possibly corresponds to TRBD1 (6 bases). Between the trimmed V and J ends, which lost 7 bases and 3 bases, there was a span of 10 bases. The CDR3 is made up of 12 amino acids. Germline values: CDR1 MNHEY, CDR2 SMNVEV (reference sequence). The CDR3 is CASKDSFYEQYF. The CDR3 DNA reads as TGTGCCAGCAAGGACAGCTTCTACGAGCAGTACTTC.

The chain joins TRBV25-1 to TRBJ1-5; D gene ambiguous. The germline CDR1 and CDR2 sequences are MGHDK and SYGVNS. Trimming stripped 0 bases from V and 0 bases from J, with 12 bases between. The CDR3 spans 17 residues. The CDR3 DNA sequence: TGTGCCAGCAGTGAATATGCCCCCGGTGATAGCAATCAGCCCCAGCATTTT. Its protein is CASSEYAPGDSNQPQHF.

The chain joins TRBV7-2 to TRBJ2-7; the match to TRBD1 covers 9 bases. Germline CDR1 reads SGHTA; CDR2 reads FQGNSA. The CDR3 length is 14 residues. The V gene end was trimmed by 4 bases and the J gene end by 0 bases; junction bases not matched to a gene: 1. CDR3 DNA sequence: TGTGCCAGCAGCTCGGGACAGGGCTCCTACGAGCAGTACTTC. Protein sequence: CASSSGQGSYEQYF.

J is TRBJ2-7 and V is TRBV2; D not certain. Germline V gives CDR1 SNHLY, CDR2 FYNNEI. V was shortened by 6 bases and J by 4 bases, with 13 bases between the two germline ends. The CDR3 runs 13 residues. Here the CDR3 DNA reads TGTGCCAGCAGACCTCAGGTCCCATACGAGCAGTACTTC. It specifies CASRPQVPYEQYF.

The chain carries TRBV5-6 and TRBJ1-4; TRBD1 might be the D (5 bases). Germline lookup yields CDR1 SGHDT and CDR2 YYEEEE. V was trimmed by 0 bases and J by 14 bases, leaving 14 bases between them. This CDR3 has 13 amino acids. CDR3 DNA: TGTGCCAGCAGCTTGGGTGTGCAGGGCGATCTGTTTTTT. Encoded protein: CASSLGVQGDLFF.

The chain carries TRBV30 and TRBJ1-5; the D gene is possibly TRBD1 (5 bases). Per germline, CDR1 GTSNPN and CDR2 SVGIG (reference sequence). Trimming pared 1 base from V and 9 bases from J, leaving 19 bases between. This CDR3 spans 15 amino acids. CDR3 DNA: TGTGCCTGGAGTGGGGACCGGGGTGATGTTGGGCCCCAGCATTTT. Protein product: CAWSGDRGDVGPQHF.

This chain links TRBV5-1 with TRBJ1-4; D ambiguous. The CDR3 length is 16 residues. Germline CDR1 is SGHRS and CDR2 is YFSETQ. Trimming pared 3 bases from V and 7 bases from J, leaving 19 bases between. The CDR3 loop is CASSSRKGILGEKLFF. As DNA, the CDR3 is TGCGCCAGCAGCTCCCGTAAGGGAATACTAGGTGAAAAACTGTTTTTT.

This clone rates as medium-sized (0.01 to 0.1%). The CDR3 DNA is TGTGCCAGCAGCCAATCGGCCCGAAACACCATATATTTT. Translated, it gives CASSQSARNTIYF. The chain has TRBV4-2 and TRBJ1-3; D gene ambiguous. Trimming took off 2 bases at V and 5 bases at J, with 7 bases between the two ends. The germline gives CDR1 LGHNA, CDR2 YNFKEQ. The CDR3 spans 13 residues.

The chain joins TRBV5-1 to TRBJ1-1; D uncertain. Germline V gives CDR1 SGHRS, CDR2 YFSETQ. This CDR3 region has 15 residues. Trimming left V 4 bases short and J 0 bases short, with 13 bases between. The CDR3 protein is CASSQDLGMNTEAFF. As DNA, the CDR3 is TGCGCCAGCAGCCAAGACCTAGGGATGAACACTGAAGCTTTCTTT.

This clone was seen once. The chain couples TRBV6-6 to TRBJ1-5; D gene uncertain. The V end was cut by 3 bases, the J end by 0 bases, with 3 bases between. This CDR3 spans 13 amino acids. CDR1 and CDR2 from the germline V gene are MNHNY and SVGAGI (reference sequence). The CDR3 bases are TGTGCCAGCAGTTATTATAGCAATCAGCCCCAGCATTTT. It codes for CASSYYSNQPQHF.

This clone was found a few times. The rearrangement uses TRBV19 and TRBJ1-6; 9 bases line up with TRBD1. The ends lost 3 bases at V and 5 bases at J; junction bases unmatched: 2. The CDR3 length is 15 residues. Per the germline V gene, CDR1 is LNHDA and CDR2 is SQIVND (reference sequence). This CDR3 is CASSIRQGDNSPLHF. The CDR3 bases are TGTGCCAGTAGTATCCGACAGGGGGATAATTCACCCCTCCACTTT.

There are many counts of this clone. This chain connects TRBV29-1 to TRBJ1-3; 7 bases agree with TRBD1. Germline lookup yields CDR1 SQVTM and CDR2 ANQGSEA. V was clipped by 3 bases and J by 9 bases; unmatched bases: 2. The CDR3 runs to 11 residues. The chain's CDR3 is CSVEAGGTIYF. The CDR3 DNA is TGCAGCGTTGAGGCAGGGGGCACCATATATTTT.